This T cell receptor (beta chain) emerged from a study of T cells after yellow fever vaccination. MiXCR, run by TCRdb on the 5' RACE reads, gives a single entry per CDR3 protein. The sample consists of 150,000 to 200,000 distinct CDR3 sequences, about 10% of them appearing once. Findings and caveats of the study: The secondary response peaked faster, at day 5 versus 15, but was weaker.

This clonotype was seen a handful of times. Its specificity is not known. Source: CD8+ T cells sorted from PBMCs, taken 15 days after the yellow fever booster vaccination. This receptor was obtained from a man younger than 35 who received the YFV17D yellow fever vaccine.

CDR3 sequence: CASSYWTDEQFF. CDR3 in DNA: TGTGCCAGCAGTTACTGGACAGACGAGCAGTTCTTC. The chain joins TRBV6-2 or TRBV6-3 to TRBJ2-1, with D perhaps matching TRBD1 (6 bases). There are 12 residues in the CDR3. Germline V gene data show CDR1 as MNHEY and CDR2 as SVGEGT. Trimming cost V 1 base and J 10 bases, with 8 bases left between them.